This is a list of T cell receptor beta chains from one sample in a study of technical replicates of blood from several donors. Sequencing was performed with immunoSEQ multiplex PCR; in TCRdb, only in-frame clones are kept and a portion is missing. The table includes about 66,000 clones, approximately 90% detected once. Specimen: PBMCs. All receptors derive from a human donor in good health. Some clones in this sample may be carry-over from other donors' samples. Each CDR3 is given with its conserved first and last residue. A D gene is named only where the DNA matches it firmly. Part of the rows lack a size; the others show once, few, many or a class for expanded clones.

J gene	V gene	clone size	D gene	CDR3 protein	CDR3 DNA
TRBJ2-3	TRBV4-1	few	TRBD2	CASSHLAEVGDTQYF	TGCGCCAGCAGCCATCTAGCGGAGGTCGGGGATACGCAGTATTTT
TRBJ2-1	TRBV5-1	.	TRBD2	CASSFTSGGPGQFF	TGCGCCAGCAGCTTTACTAGCGGGGGCCCGGGGCAGTTCTTC
TRBJ2-5	TRBV6-5	.	TRBD2	CASSWASGGRGEAQYF	TGTGCCAGCAGTTGGGCTAGCGGGGGCCGGGGGGAGGCCCAGTACTTC
TRBJ2-7	TRBV29-1	.	TRBD1	CSVRQGESYEQYF	TGCAGCGTACGACAGGGGGAATCCTACGAGCAGTACTTC
TRBJ2-1	TRBV2	.	.	CASSELVAQGQFF	TGTGCCAGCAGTGAATTAGTAGCCCAAGGGCAGTTCTTC
TRBJ1-2	TRBV21-1	.	.	CASTPGKALGGYTF	TGTGCCAGCACCCCCGGGAAGGCCCTGGGTGGCTACACCTTC
TRBJ2-6	TRBV15	few	.	CATSRDGASGANVLTF	TGTGCCACCAGCAGAGATGGGGCCTCTGGGGCCAACGTCCTGACTTTC
TRBJ2-7	TRBV29-1	.	.	CSVVQGQSYEQYF	TGCAGCGTTGTACAGGGACAAAGCTACGAGCAGTACTTC
TRBJ1-5	TRBV14	.	.	CASSQDLSRGPSNQPQHF	TGTGCCAGCAGCCAAGATTTGTCCCGAGGCCCTAGCAATCAGCCCCAGCATTTT
TRBJ2-1	TRBV5-4	.	TRBD2	CASSFGSGRNHNEQFF	TGTGCCAGCAGCTTCGGTAGCGGGAGAAATCACAATGAGCAGTTCTTC
TRBJ2-3	TRBV11-3	.	.	CASSWTFSGGTDTQYF	TGTGCCAGCAGTTGGACGTTTTCGGGGGGCACAGATACGCAGTATTTT
TRBJ2-5	TRBV30	.	.	CAWSVLATQYF	TGTGCCTGGAGTGTTTTGGCGACCCAGTACTTC
TRBJ2-7	TRBV6-5	.	.	CASSDLRGQYEQYF	TGTGCCAGCAGTGATCTGAGGGGACAATACGAGCAGTACTTC
TRBJ1-1	TRBV7-3	.	TRBD1	CASSRTGDTEAFF	TGTGCCAGCAGCCGGACAGGGGACACTGAAGCTTTCTTT
TRBJ2-1	TRBV6-6	.	.	CASNNLVDEQFF	TGTGCCAGCAACAACCTAGTCGATGAGCAGTTCTTC
TRBJ2-4	TRBV15	.	.	CATSTEGVKNIQYF	TGTGCCACCAGCACGGAAGGGGTCAAAAACATTCAGTACTTC
TRBJ1-1	TRBV10-3	.	TRBD1	CAIGGQGADTEAFF	TGTGCCATCGGAGGACAGGGGGCGGACACTGAAGCTTTCTTT
TRBJ2-5	TRBV19	.	.	CASSTRTLQETQYF	TGTGCCAGTAGTACCAGGACTCTCCAAGAGACCCAGTACTTC
TRBJ2-1	TRBV5-8	.	.	CASSFIIGGFHSNEQFF	TGTGCCAGCAGCTTTATCATCGGAGGATTCCATTCAAATGAGCAGTTCTTC
TRBJ1-1	TRBV6-6	.	.	CASRPPLGLRKTEAFF	TGTGCCAGCAGACCCCCTCTAGGACTGAGGAAGACTGAAGCTTTCTTT
TRBJ1-2	TRBV7-2	.	TRBD1	CASSSTQTGQGNRWGYTF	TGTGCCAGCAGCTCTACCCAAACCGGACAGGGGAATCGTTGGGGCTACACCTTC
TRBJ2-5	TRBV7-4	.	TRBD1	CASSSDRGRIRETQYF	TGTGCCAGCAGCTCGGACAGGGGGCGCATTAGGGAGACCCAGTACTTC
TRBJ2-1	TRBV7-8	once	.	CASSPVLLAGFYNEQFF	TGTGCCAGCAGCCCCGTTCTCCTGGCGGGATTCTACAATGAGCAGTTCTTC
TRBJ2-7	TRBV9	.	TRBD1	CASSVRDRGPEQYF	TGTGCCAGCAGCGTCCGGGACAGAGGGCCCGAGCAGTACTTC
TRBJ2-7	TRBV7-8	once	TRBD2	CASTTRGDLLYEQYF	TGTGCCAGCACCACTCGGGGGGACTTATTGTACGAGCAGTACTTC
TRBJ2-3	TRBV18	once	TRBD2	CASSPPSSGRVSTQYF	TGTGCCAGCTCACCACCGTCGAGCGGGAGGGTCAGTACGCAGTATTTT
TRBJ1-2	TRBV6-5	.	.	CASSYFREANYGYTF	TGTGCCAGCAGTTACTTCCGGGAAGCTAACTATGGCTACACCTTC
TRBJ1-2	TRBV7-2	.	TRBD1	CASSLDPSGGYGYTF	TGTGCCAGCAGCTTAGACCCCTCAGGGGGTTATGGCTACACCTTC
TRBJ2-2	TRBV9	once	.	CASSVLPGELFF	TGTGCCAGCAGCGTACTTCCCGGGGAGCTGTTTTTT
TRBJ2-3	TRBV5-4	once	.	CASSLPGRTDTQYF	TGTGCCAGCAGCTTGCCAGGGCGTACAGATACGCAGTATTTT
TRBJ1-4	TRBV2	.	TRBD1	CASRWTGSEKLFF	TGTGCCAGCCGCTGGACAGGGAGTGAAAAACTGTTTTTT
TRBJ2-5	TRBV18	.	TRBD1	CASTGTGGSETQYF	TGTGCCAGCACCGGGACAGGGGGCTCGGAGACCCAGTACTTC
TRBJ2-7	TRBV20-1	.	.	CSAYSGEQYF	TGCAGTGCTTACAGCGGGGAGCAGTACTTC
TRBJ1-2	TRBV19	.	TRBD1	CASNHRGGGYTF	TGTGCCAGTAATCACAGGGGAGGCGGCTACACCTTC
TRBJ2-5	TRBV7-3	.	.	CASGLGGGLGETQYF	TGTGCCAGCGGACTAGGGGGTGGGTTAGGAGAGACCCAGTACTTC
TRBJ1-2	TRBV30	.	.	CAWSVSRGFDGYTF	TGTGCCTGGAGTGTCTCCAGGGGTTTTGATGGCTACACCTTC
TRBJ1-1	TRBV27	few	TRBD1	CASSPPRTGGWSEAFF	TGTGCCAGCAGTCCACCCCGGACAGGGGGCTGGTCTGAAGCTTTCTTT
TRBJ1-2	TRBV6-5	.	.	CASSFDGAGGYTF	TGTGCCAGCAGTTTCGACGGAGCGGGGGGCTACACCTTC
TRBJ2-1	TRBV7-2	once	TRBD1	CASSQRRDRVIHEQFF	TGTGCCAGCAGCCAGCGCCGGGACAGGGTAATCCATGAGCAGTTCTTC
TRBJ2-3	TRBV29-1	.	TRBD1	CSVEEGQGSTDTQYF	TGCAGCGTTGAGGAGGGACAGGGCAGCACAGATACGCAGTATTTT
TRBJ2-7	TRBV21-1	.	.	CASRMTGGPSGEQYF	TGTGCCAGCAGAATGACAGGGGGCCCTTCGGGGGAGCAGTACTTC
TRBJ1-5	TRBV7-2	.	.	CASSPGRGGNQPQHF	TGTGCCAGCAGCCCCGGGAGGGGGGGCAATCAGCCCCAGCATTTT
TRBJ2-2	TRBV27	.	.	CASSLMATGELFF	TGTGCCAGCAGTTTAATGGCAACCGGGGAGCTGTTTTTT
TRBJ1-1	TRBV2	once	TRBD1	CASGQGADTEAFF	TGTGCCAGCGGACAGGGGGCGGACACTGAAGCTTTCTTT
TRBJ2-7	TRBV4-1	.	.	CASSQSGTGLEQYF	TGCGCCAGCAGCCAATCCGGGACTGGATTGGAGCAGTACTTC
TRBJ1-2	TRBV5-6	.	.	CASRAPPGSYTF	TGTGCCAGCAGGGCCCCTCCGGGGAGCTACACCTTC
TRBJ1-3	TRBV19	.	TRBD1	CASSWGRGRESGNTIYF	TGTGCCAGTAGCTGGGGAAGGGGGCGCGAAAGCGGAAACACCATATATTTT
TRBJ2-1	TRBV2	.	.	CASSYATEQFF	TGTGCCAGTTCCTACGCCACTGAGCAGTTCTTC
TRBJ2-1	TRBV6-6	.	.	CASSYSGVEQFF	TGTGCCAGCAGTTACTCCGGGGTTGAGCAGTTCTTC
TRBJ1-1	TRBV13	.	.	CASSPRRGITEAFF	TGTGCCAGCAGCCCACGGCGGGGGATCACTGAAGCTTTCTTT
TRBJ2-3	TRBV7-9	few	.	CASRQTVTDTQYF	TGTGCCAGCAGGCAGACAGTCACAGATACGCAGTATTTT
TRBJ2-2	TRBV12-5	.	TRBD1	CASGLAGTGVTGELFF	TGTGCTAGTGGTCTAGCCGGGACAGGAGTCACCGGGGAGCTGTTTTTT
TRBJ1-2	TRBV2	.	.	CASSLTGSYGYTF	TGTGCCAGCAGTCTCACAGGGAGCTATGGCTACACCTTC
TRBJ1-4	TRBV19	once	.	CASSILAGNEKLFF	TGTGCCAGTAGTATCCTCGCGGGTAATGAAAAACTGTTTTTT